These 32 T cell receptor beta chains share one sample of origin, sequenced in a study of blood T cells in healthy people across ages (dated by TCRdb to 2014 to 2015). The method behind the library was 5' RACE. Instrument used: Illumina HiSeq 2500. A second PCR of roughly 7 to 11 cycles was performed with a sample-barcoded 5' primer and a J-beta primer mix. TCRdb took the public reads, trimmed them with fastp at Q25, ran MiXCR for clone calling and kept in-frame beta chains. For every CDR3 protein sequence, its rows merge into one entry that carries the most common genes and DNA. Counted in this sample were over 1,300,000 distinct CDR3 sequences; 55% to 75% of them appeared once. The ten biggest clones cover roughly 6.3% of the sample. Sequencing input: blood. These receptors all come from a man aged 18 to 30 in good health.

This clonotype was seen just once. The chain carries TRBV20-1 and TRBJ1-1, with D possibly being TRBD1 (5 bases). CDR3 length: 13 residues. Germline V gene sequence: CDR1 DFQATT, CDR2 SNEGSKA (reference sequence). V was clipped by 5 bases and J by 1 base, with 11 bases between them. For the CDR3, the DNA is TGCAGTGCTCTTTGGGGGACGAACACTGAAGCTTTCTTT. Translated, it gives CSALWGTNTEAFF.

The chain uses TRBV2 and TRBJ2-4; maybe TRBD1 (5 bases). Matching the DNA end better, TRBJ2-7 makes the J call doubtful. This CDR3 region has 11 residues. The germline V gene has CDR1 SNHLY and CDR2 FYNNEI. CDR3 protein: CASGSGHEQYF. The CDR3 DNA follows: TGTGCCAGCGGGTCAGGGCACGAGCAGTACTTC.

The rearrangement uses TRBV7-9 and TRBJ2-2, with 9 bases matching TRBD2. The CDR3 contains 16 residues. Per the germline V gene, CDR1 is SEHNR and CDR2 is FQNEAQ (reference sequence). V shed 5 bases, J shed 1 base, and the junction held 5 bases outside the gene matches. The CDR3 spells CASSPTSGQNTGELFF. CDR3 bases: TGTGCCAGCAGCCCCACTAGCGGGCAGAACACCGGGGAGCTGTTTTTT.

The chain carries TRBV2 and TRBJ2-7; 15 bases align to TRBD2. Germline trimming cut 8 bases from V and 7 bases from J; bases unmatched to any gene: 18. The CDR3 totals 18 residues. Germline lookup yields CDR1 SNHLY and CDR2 FYNNEI. This chain's CDR3 is CASCPGLAGGSVFFEQYF. The CDR3 nucleotides read TGTGCCAGCTGCCCGGGACTAGCGGGAGGCTCAGTCTTCTTTGAGCAGTACTTC.

The chain links TRBV29-1 to TRBJ2-1; no clear D. Germline values: CDR1 SQVTM, CDR2 ANQGSEA. The CDR3 is 15 residues long. The ends were cut back, 1 base at V and 4 bases at J, with 14 bases in the middle. CDR3 in DNA: TGCAGCGTTGAAGGCCCGCGGCACTTATACAATGAGCAGTTCTTC. Its translation: CSVEGPRHLYNEQFF.

CDR3 nucleotides: TGCAGTGCTAGAGATCGCAACCGGAGTATGACAAACATTCAGTACTTC. It translates to CSARDRNRSMTNIQYF. The V and J genes are TRBV20-1 and TRBJ2-4; D is unclear. Germline V gene lookup returns CDR1 DFQATT and CDR2 SNEGSKA (reference sequence). V dropped 0 bases and J dropped 6 bases, with 18 bases sitting between them. This CDR3 spans 16 amino acids.

J is TRBJ1-2 and V is TRBV11-2, with D tentatively TRBD1 (6 bases). Looked up from germline, CDR1 is SGHAT and CDR2 is FQNNGV. Trimming left V 0 bases short and J 8 bases short, with 10 bases between. CDR3 size: 13 residues. The chain's CDR3 is CASSLEWGGGYTF. Here the CDR3 DNA reads TGTGCCAGCAGCTTAGAATGGGGGGGCGGCTACACCTTC.

The J gene is TRBJ1-1, the V gene TRBV20-1; 7 bases line up with TRBD1. The V and J ends lost 5 bases and 2 bases, in that order; junction bases with no gene match: 8. Germline CDR1 is DFQATT and CDR2 is SNEGSKA (reference sequence). The CDR3 is made up of 14 amino acids. This CDR3 reads CSAPLTGINTEAFF. The CDR3 region has the DNA TGCAGTGCTCCACTGACAGGGATAAACACTGAAGCTTTCTTT.

The chain carries TRBV27 and TRBJ2-1; possibly TRBD1 or TRBD2 for D (5 bases each). Germline V gives CDR1 MNHEY, CDR2 SMNVEV (reference sequence). This CDR3 has 14 amino acids. Trimming took 6 bases from V and 9 from J, leaving 18 bases between them. In DNA, the CDR3 is TGTGCCAGCAGGAAGGGACCATCTTTGTCTGAGCAGTTCTTC. Amino acid sequence: CASRKGPSLSEQFF.

The V gene is TRBV5-1, the J gene TRBJ2-3; D perhaps matches TRBD1 (5 bases). V lost 2 bases to trimming and J lost 0 bases, with 13 bases between them. This CDR3 has 16 amino acids. Germline CDR1 is SGHRS and CDR2 is YFSETQ. The CDR3, as DNA: TGCGCCAGCAGCTTTGGCGGACAACTCAGCACAGATACGCAGTATTTT. Translation gives CASSFGGQLSTDTQYF.

This clonotype was observed a handful of times. The chain combines TRBV7-9 with TRBJ2-7; D possibly corresponds to TRBD1 (6 bases). This CDR3 has 13 amino acids. The germline CDR1 and CDR2 sequences are SEHNR and FQNEAQ (reference sequence). Trimming took 10 bases from V and 7 from J, leaving 20 bases between them. DNA for the CDR3: TGTGCCACCAGAGGGGGACCGGGAAGGGAGCAGTACTTC. Its protein product is CATRGGPGREQYF.

The chain employs TRBV9 and TRBJ1-1; the D is unclear. Germline V gene sequence: CDR1 SGDLS, CDR2 YYNGEE. With 3 bases removed from V and 5 bases from J, the gap between germline ends came to 11 bases. The CDR3 sequence is 13 residues long. The CDR3 DNA sequence: TGTGCCAGCAGCGCGAACGTGGGGACTGAAGCTTTCTTT. Its protein is CASSANVGTEAFF.

The rearrangement joins TRBV20-1 to TRBJ2-5; TRBD2 matches at 9 bases. Germline trimming cut 3 bases from V and 6 bases from J; bases unmatched to any gene: 14. The CDR3 extends over 16 amino acids. The germline CDR1 and CDR2 sequences are DFQATT and SNEGSKA (reference sequence). Written as DNA, the CDR3 is TGCAGTGCTAGTGACCCGAGGACTAGCGAAGTGAAGACCCAGTACTTC. This translates into CSASDPRTSEVKTQYF.

The V call is TRBV18, the J call TRBJ2-7; 7 positions agree with TRBD1. The CDR3 totals 15 residues. Germline lookup yields CDR1 KGHSH and CDR2 LQKENI. The V and J ends lost 0 bases and 5 bases, in that order; junction bases with no gene match: 7. The CDR3 spells CASSPPSQGTDEQYF. CDR3 coding DNA: TGTGCCAGCTCACCACCGTCGCAGGGGACAGACGAGCAGTACTTC.

This clonotype was detected a few times. The chain carries TRBV7-6 and TRBJ2-5; the D gene is possibly TRBD1 (6 bases). There are 13 residues in the CDR3. Germline values: CDR1 SGHVS, CDR2 FNYEAQ. V was pared by 5 bases and J by 3 bases, with 10 bases between. CDR3 in amino acids: CASSARTEETQYF. CDR3 DNA sequence: TGTGCCAGCAGCGCAAGGACAGAAGAGACCCAGTACTTC.

This clonotype was seen more than once but under ten times. The chain combines TRBV29-1 with TRBJ1-3; D not certain. Between the trimmed V and J ends, which lost 5 bases and 0 bases, there was a span of 8 bases. In germline, CDR1 is SQVTM, CDR2 ANQGSEA. The CDR3 runs 13 residues. In DNA form, the CDR3 reads TGCAGCGTTCGGGCCTTCTCTGGAAACACCATATATTTT. This translates into CSVRAFSGNTIYF.

The J gene is TRBJ2-5, the V gene TRBV7-9; D is uncertain. The CDR3 spans 13 residues. The germline gives CDR1 SEHNR, CDR2 FQNEAQ (reference sequence). V lost 5 bases, J lost 5 bases, and 12 bases lay in between. The CDR3 nucleotides read TGTGCCAGCAGCCCCAGAGAAAGGGAGACCCAGTACTTC. Its translation is CASSPRERETQYF.

This clonotype came up a few times. DNA for the CDR3: TGCAGCGTTGAAGAAAGTCGAGGAAGCTTCACAGATACGCAGTATTTT. Its translation: CSVEESRGSFTDTQYF. V usage is TRBV29-1 and J usage is TRBJ2-3; D not certain. The germline CDR1 and CDR2 sequences are SQVTM and ANQGSEA. This CDR3 has 16 amino acids. V lost 0 bases, J lost 2 bases, and 15 bases lay in between.

The rearrangement uses TRBV15 and TRBJ2-7; no definite D call. The CDR3 runs 16 residues. Germline CDR1 is LNHNV and CDR2 is YYDKDF (reference sequence). Trimming took off 0 bases at V and 0 bases at J, with 12 bases between the two ends. The CDR3 sequence: CATSRDTDSSSYEQYF. DNA of the CDR3: TGTGCCACCAGCAGAGACACCGACTCCTCCTCCTACGAGCAGTACTTC.

A remark on this clonotype: The junction does not match germline at one end; this may be a read error. The chain has TRBV4-1 and TRBJ2-4; the match to TRBD2 covers 9 bases. The J call is doubtful: the DNA matches TRBJ2-5 better. The CDR3 length is 14 residues. The germline CDR1 and CDR2 sequences are MGHRA and YSYEKL. CDR3 residues: CASSFNAGGETQYF. The CDR3 bases are TGTGCCAGCAGCTTTAATGCGGGAGGGGAGACCCAGTACTTC.

V and J are TRBV4-3 and TRBJ2-2; no reliable D call. CDR1 LGHNA and CDR2 YSLEER come from the germline V gene. V gave up 0 bases and J gave up 7 bases, with 9 bases separating them. This CDR3 contains 14 residues. CDR3 amino acids: CASSQDHSGGELFF. As DNA, the CDR3 is TGCGCCAGCAGCCAAGATCATTCGGGCGGGGAGCTGTTTTTT.

A remark on this clonotype: Without the conserved terminal phenylalanine or tryptophan, this CDR3 likely stems from a read error. The V call is TRBV20-1, the J call TRBJ2-5; a possible D gene is TRBD2 (6 bases). Germline assignment: CDR1 DFQATT and CDR2 SNEGSKA (reference sequence). V dropped 3 bases and J dropped 7 bases, with 12 bases sitting between them. The length of the CDR3 is 12 residues. The CDR3 DNA sequence: TGCAGTGCTAGGGTCACTAGCTTGACCCAGTACTTA. Its translation is CSARVTSLTQYL.

This clonotype has only a few counts. The chain links TRBV6-5 to TRBJ1-2; 8 positions agree with TRBD1. The CDR3 contains 14 residues. After removal of 5 bases from V and 0 bases from J, the junction contained 2 bases not matched to a gene. Germline V gene data show CDR1 as MNHEY and CDR2 as SVGAGI. The CDR3 protein is CASSRQGSNYGYTF. As DNA, the CDR3 is TGTGCCAGCAGTCGACAGGGGTCTAACTATGGCTACACCTTC.

The genes are TRBV29-1 and TRBJ2-1, with D possibly being TRBD2 (7 bases). V lost 6 bases and J 6 bases, leaving 18 bases between the germline ends. CDR3 length: 14 residues. Germline assignment: CDR1 SQVTM and CDR2 ANQGSEA. CDR3 coding DNA: TGCAGCGTCCCTCGAGGGGGGGGCTTCAATGAGCAGTTCTTC. It specifies CSVPRGGGFNEQFF.

This clonotype occurred a few times. The chain is built from TRBV25-1 and TRBJ2-3, with 9 nucleotides matching TRBD1. Unmatched junction bases numbered 4, after V lost 5 bases and J lost 4 bases. Germline CDR1 is MGHDK and CDR2 is SYGVNS. This CDR3 spans 14 amino acids. The CDR3 is CASSNRGRSDTQYF. CDR3 nucleotides: TGTGCCAGCAGTAACAGGGGGCGCTCAGATACGCAGTATTTT.

This clonotype was recorded a few times. The CDR3 bases are TGTGCCAGCAGCTCCAACCCAGCCTCCGGGACGGATACCACAGATACGCAGTATTTT. Translated, it gives CASSSNPASGTDTTDTQYF. The chain links TRBV13 to TRBJ2-3; D possibly matches TRBD1 or TRBD2 (5 bases each). The germline CDR1 and CDR2 sequences are PRHDT and FYEKMQ (reference sequence). Trimming removed 4 bases from V and 2 bases from J, with 25 bases in between. The CDR3 totals 19 residues.

This clonotype came up once. This chain connects TRBV10-1 to TRBJ2-7, with 8 bases lining up with TRBD2. CDR1 is WNHNN and CDR2 is SYGVQD in the germline V gene (reference sequence). The V and J ends lost 2 bases and 0 bases, in that order; junction bases with no gene match: 6. The length of the CDR3 is 16 residues. The CDR3 nucleotides are TGCGCCAGCAGTGAGGACAGCGGGGGTCGCTCCTACGAGCAGTACTTC. Protein sequence: CASSEDSGGRSYEQYF.

The chain combines TRBV11-2 with TRBJ2-7, with 9 bases fitting TRBD1. This CDR3 comprises 15 residues. V shed 3 bases and J 5 bases; nucleotides not matched to a gene: 8. Looked up from germline, CDR1 is SGHAT and CDR2 is FQNNGV. CDR3: CASSLMGQGGNEQYF. The CDR3 DNA reads as TGTGCCAGCAGCTTGATGGGACAGGGAGGAAACGAGCAGTACTTC.

V and J are TRBV7-9 and TRBJ1-3; the D gene is possibly TRBD1 (5 bases). CDR3 length: 12 amino acids. Germline CDR1 and CDR2: SEHNR and FQNEAQ (reference sequence). Trimming pared 9 bases from V and 3 bases from J, leaving 9 bases between. The CDR3 nucleotides read TGTGCCAGTGGGGCGGTTGGAAACACCATATATTTT. Translating gives CASGAVGNTIYF.

As for this clonotype: A clone one base away is much larger, so this may be a read error. This chain joins TRBV29-1 and TRBJ1-1; TRBD1 aligns across 7 bases. Germline V gene sequence: CDR1 SQVTM, CDR2 ANQGSEA. CDR3 length: 12 residues. CDR3 bases: TGCAGCGTACCGGGACAGTACACTGAAGCTGTCTTT. Residues: CSVPGQYTEAVF. The entire variable domain, with the rest obtained from reference TRBV29-1 and TRBJ1-1, is as follows: SAVISQKPSRDICQRGTSLTIQCQVDSQVTMMFWYRQQPGQSLTLIATANQGSEATYESGFVIDKFPISRPNLTFSTLTVSNMSPEDSSIYLCSVPGQYTEAVFGQGTRLTVV.

The chain is built from TRBV6-4 and TRBJ1-2; D not certain. This CDR3 comprises 15 residues. The V and J ends lost 3 bases and 4 bases respectively, with 15 bases between them. The germline V gene has CDR1 MRHNA and CDR2 SNTAGT. This chain's CDR3 is CASSEEPGASYGYTF. CDR3 DNA: TGTGCCAGCAGTGAAGAACCGGGAGCCAGCTATGGCTACACCTTC.

The CDR3 loop reads CASSQERLAETQYF. As DNA, the CDR3 is TGCGCCAGCAGCCAAGAAAGACTAGCGGAGACCCAGTACTTC. This chain joins TRBV4-3 and TRBJ2-5; 8 bases map to TRBD2. V was clipped by 0 bases and J by 5 bases; unmatched bases: 2. Germline CDR1 LGHNA, CDR2 YSLEER. The CDR3 runs 14 residues.